The 27 T cell receptor beta chains below all came from one sample that was sequenced in a study of blood T cells in healthy people across ages. Sample-barcoded 5' priming and a J-beta primer mix drove a second PCR of about 6 to 12 cycles. MiXCR, run by TCRdb on the 5' RACE reads, gives a single entry per CDR3 protein. The sample has about 1.7 million distinct CDR3 sequences; 28% are singletons. Specimen: blood. The receptors shown here come from a woman in her thirties in good health.

The genes are TRBV15 and TRBJ2-5; 8 nucleotides line up with TRBD2. V was pared by 2 bases and J by 0 bases, with 5 bases of the junction left unmatched. Germline V gene lookup returns CDR1 LNHNV and CDR2 YYDKDF (reference sequence). CDR3 length equals 16 residues. The CDR3 spells CATSRFERGYQETQYF. CDR3 nucleotides: TGTGCCACCAGCAGATTCGAGCGGGGGTACCAAGAGACCCAGTACTTC.

The chain carries TRBV30 and TRBJ1-3, with D uncertain. Germline loops: CDR1 GTSNPN, CDR2 SVGIG (reference sequence). This CDR3 region has 13 residues. Trimming left V 0 bases short and J 0 bases short, with 3 bases between. The CDR3 protein is CAWSVDSGNTIYF. The CDR3 DNA sequence: TGTGCCTGGAGTGTGGACTCTGGAAACACCATATATTTT. Looking up the rest from reference TRBV30 and TRBJ1-3 gives the full variable domain: SQTIHQWPATLVQPVGSPLSLECTVEGTSNPNLYWYRQAAGRGLQLLFYSVGIGQISSEVPQNLSASRPQDRQFILSSKKLLLSDSGFYLCAWSVDSGNTIYFGEGSWLTVV.

The chain employs TRBV7-9 and TRBJ1-1; a possible D gene is TRBD1 (5 bases). The CDR3 totals 15 residues. The V gene's germline CDR1 is SEHNR and CDR2 FQNEAQ (reference sequence). V lost 1 base and J lost 4, with 13 bases in between. Here the CDR3 DNA reads TGTGCCAGCAGCTTAGTCTCGGGGCGGCTCACTGAAGCTTTCTTT. Amino acids: CASSLVSGRLTEAFF.

The CDR3 is CSARALAGGLNEQFF. Here the CDR3 DNA reads TGCAGTGCTAGAGCGCTAGCGGGAGGGCTGAATGAGCAGTTCTTC. The chain uses TRBV20-1 and TRBJ2-1; the match to TRBD2 covers 12 bases. The V gene's germline CDR1 is DFQATT and CDR2 SNEGSKA (reference sequence). The CDR3 is 15 residues long. The junction had 5 bases not matched to a gene; V was cut back by 1 base and J by 7 bases.

The V and J genes are TRBV7-2 and TRBJ1-2; weak D call: TRBD1 (6 bases). CDR1 is SGHTA and CDR2 is FQGNSA in the germline V gene. The CDR3 spans 14 residues. V lost 5 bases, J lost 4 bases, and 14 bases lay in between. The CDR3 sequence is CASSLPGAVYGYTF. The CDR3 DNA reads as TGTGCCAGCAGCCTCCCGGGGGCGGTCTATGGCTACACCTTC.

The chain recombines TRBV20-1 with TRBJ2-5; 7 nucleotides agree with TRBD2. The CDR3 runs 14 residues. The V gene's germline CDR1 is DFQATT and CDR2 SNEGSKA (reference sequence). The trim removed 3 bases at V and 5 bases at J, leaving 9 bases unmatched. CDR3 region: CSARGGSAPETQYF. CDR3 bases: TGCAGTGCTAGGGGGGGGTCTGCGCCGGAGACCCAGTACTTC.

The V gene is TRBV6-2 or TRBV6-3, the J gene TRBJ1-1; D ambiguous. CDR1 is MNHEY, CDR2 SVGEGT, per germline. This CDR3 is 11 amino acids long. V lost 9 bases to trimming and J lost 6 bases, with 11 bases between them. CDR3 amino acids: CASTHAAEAFF. The CDR3 DNA reads TGTGCCAGTACTCACGCGGCTGAAGCTTTCTTT.

Notes on this clonotype: The junction differs from germline at one of its ends, possibly a read error. The chain uses TRBV7-2 and TRBJ2-5; 9 bases align to TRBD2. Germline values: CDR1 SGHTA, CDR2 FQGNSA. The CDR3 loop spans 14 amino acids. As DNA, the CDR3 is TGTGCCAGCAGCTTCGGTAGTAGCGGGGGCCCCGGGGACTTC. The encoded protein is CASSFGSSGGPGDF.

The rearrangement uses TRBV18 and TRBJ2-1; 10 nucleotides match TRBD2. The CDR3 sequence is 18 residues long. V dropped 4 bases and J dropped 0; count of bases not matched to a gene: 9. The germline CDR1 and CDR2 sequences are KGHSH and LQKENI. CDR3 sequence: CASSQLSASGSSYNEQFF. CDR3 nucleotide sequence: TGTGCCAGCTCACAACTATCAGCTAGCGGGAGCTCCTACAATGAGCAGTTCTTC. Using reference TRBV18 and TRBJ2-1 for the parts outside the CDR3, the full variable domain is NAGVMQNPRHLVRRRGQEARLRCSPMKGHSHVYWYRQLPEEGLKFMVYLQKENIIDESGMPKERFSAEFPKEGPSILRIQQVVRGDSAAYFCASSQLSASGSSYNEQFFGPGTRLTVL.

This rearrangement joins TRBV19 to TRBJ2-7; perhaps TRBD1 as D (6 bases). V was clipped by 6 bases and J by 0 bases, with 15 bases between them. The length of the CDR3 is 15 residues. CDR1 and CDR2 from the germline V gene are LNHDA and SQIVND (reference sequence). CDR3 sequence reads: CASRSLGQSSYEQYF. The CDR3 DNA reads TGTGCCAGTAGAAGCCTAGGACAGAGCTCCTACGAGCAGTACTTC. The complete variable domain, with remaining parts taken from reference TRBV19 and TRBJ2-7, reads DGGITQSPKYLFRKEGQNVTLSCEQNLNHDAMYWYRQDPGQGLRLIYYSQIVNDFQKGDIAEGYSVSREKKESFPLTVTSAQKNPTAFYLCASRSLGQSSYEQYFGPGTRLTVT.

This clonotype has more than one count but fewer than ten. The CDR3 protein is CSAGVGGSVTGELFF. As DNA, the CDR3 is TGCAGTGCCGGGGTCGGGGGGAGTGTCACCGGGGAGCTGTTTTTT. The chain is built from TRBV20-1 and TRBJ2-2, with 7 bases identical to TRBD2. Germline V gene lookup returns CDR1 DFQATT and CDR2 SNEGSKA (reference sequence). This CDR3 region has 15 residues. The ends lost 6 bases at V and 4 bases at J; junction bases unmatched: 11.

The chain is built from TRBV28 and TRBJ2-3; D unclear. V lost 2 bases and J 6 bases, leaving 12 bases between the germline ends. The CDR3 spans 14 residues. The germline V gene has CDR1 MDHEN and CDR2 SYDVKM. The CDR3 region is CASSLLNTRDTQYF. DNA for the CDR3: TGTGCCAGCAGTTTACTTAACACCAGGGATACGCAGTATTTT.

The CDR3 sequence is CASSLARGEGTEAFF. The DNA of the CDR3 is TGCGCCAGCAGCTTGGCCAGGGGAGAAGGCACTGAAGCTTTCTTT. The chain employs TRBV5-1 and TRBJ1-1, with D maybe TRBD1 (6 bases). The CDR3 is 15 amino acids. Trimming removed 0 bases at V and 4 bases at J, with 13 bases between. Germline values: CDR1 SGHRS, CDR2 YFSETQ. The full variable domain, in which reference TRBV5-1 and TRBJ1-1 provide the parts outside the CDR3, is KAGVTQTPRYLIKTRGQQVTLSCSPISGHRSVSWYQQTPGQGLQFLFEYFSETQRNKGNFPGRFSGRQFSNSRSEMNVSTLELGDSALYLCASSLARGEGTEAFFGQGTRLTVV.

Only a few counts were recorded for this clonotype. One end of the junction fails to match germline, which may point to a read error. The chain couples TRBV29-1 to TRBJ2-3, with D unresolved. The CDR3 totals 14 residues. The germline CDR1 and CDR2 sequences are SQVTM and ANQGSEA. CDR3 DNA sequence: TGCAGCGTTGAAGCGGGCCGAAGCACCGATACGCAGTATTTT. Translating gives CSVEAGRSTDTQYF.

This clonotype was observed at least ten times. The chain couples TRBV20-1 to TRBJ2-4; TRBD1 agrees at 9 bases. Germline V gene lookup returns CDR1 DFQATT and CDR2 SNEGSKA (reference sequence). The V and J ends lost 0 bases and 3 bases, in that order; junction bases with no gene match: 6. The CDR3 contains 16 residues. The CDR3 nucleotides read TGCAGTGCTAGAGATTCCCGACAGGGGGGCAAAAACATTCAGTACTTC. Translating gives CSARDSRQGGKNIQYF.

This clonotype has only a few counts. The chain couples TRBV20-1 to TRBJ2-3; D may be TRBD1 or TRBD2 (6 bases each). V lost 2 bases to trimming and J lost 0 bases, with 9 bases between them. This CDR3 has 14 amino acids. CDR1 is DFQATT, CDR2 SNEGSKA, per germline (reference sequence). The CDR3 coding sequence is TGCAGTGCTAGAACGGGGGCTAGCACAGATACGCAGTATTTT. Amino acids: CSARTGASTDTQYF.

Many counts were recorded for this clonotype. The chain joins TRBV29-1 to TRBJ2-3, with TRBD2 matching over 11 bases. The CDR3 is 15 amino acids. V was clipped by 4 bases and J by 5 bases; unmatched bases: 8. CDR1 is SQVTM and CDR2 is ANQGSEA in the germline V gene. CDR3 DNA: TGCAGCGTTGGAATACTAGCGGGAGCGGGAGATACGCAGTATTTT. The encoded protein is CSVGILAGAGDTQYF.

This clonotype was seen more than once but under ten times. The gene calls are TRBV6-5 and TRBJ2-7; the D gene is possibly TRBD1 (6 bases). CDR1 is MNHEY, CDR2 SVGAGI, per germline. The length of the CDR3 is 20 residues. Trimming removed 2 bases at V and 10 bases at J, with 36 bases between. This CDR3 reads CASSYVTGYRSPDKRITQYF. For the CDR3, the DNA is TGTGCCAGCAGTTACGTAACAGGGTACCGCTCCCCAGACAAGAGAATCACCCAGTACTTC.

This clonotype appeared a few times. This sequence joins TRBV14 and TRBJ1-1; D uncertain. Germline V gene lookup returns CDR1 SGHDN and CDR2 FVKESK. This CDR3 region has 13 residues. With 6 bases removed from V and 5 bases from J, the gap between germline ends came to 13 bases. The chain's CDR3 is CASSQTRGTEAFF. The CDR3, as DNA: TGTGCCAGCAGTCAAACTCGAGGGACTGAAGCTTTCTTT.

This chain links TRBV6-5 with TRBJ1-6; no clear D. This CDR3 comprises 13 residues. V was pared by 5 bases and J by 10 bases, with 12 bases between. The germline CDR1 and CDR2 sequences are MNHEY and SVGAGI. Written as DNA, the CDR3 is TGTGCCAGCAGTCCCATAAATCTCTCACCCCTCCACTTT. Protein: CASSPINLSPLHF.

This clonotype was seen ten or more times. The chain employs TRBV5-1 and TRBJ2-1; D might be TRBD1 (6 bases). The germline V and J ends were trimmed by 8 bases and 2 bases, with 17 bases remaining between them. Looked up from germline, CDR1 is SGHRS and CDR2 is YFSETQ. The CDR3 covers 15 residues. Here the CDR3 reads CASTRDTQTYNEQFF. In DNA, the CDR3 is TGCGCCAGTACGAGGGACACTCAAACCTACAATGAGCAGTTCTTC.

This clonotype occurred many times. The V gene is TRBV5-1, the J gene TRBJ2-7; tentative D call: TRBD2 (6 bases). In germline, CDR1 is SGHRS, CDR2 YFSETQ. Trimming pared 4 bases from V and 2 bases from J, leaving 13 bases between. The CDR3 contains 14 residues. The CDR3 region has the DNA TGCGCCAGCAGCCCCAGCGGGCCTACCTACGAGCAGTACTTC. Amino acid sequence: CASSPSGPTYEQYF.

This clonotype appeared a few times. This chain joins TRBV5-1 and TRBJ1-1, with 8 bases that match TRBD1. Germline V gene lookup returns CDR1 SGHRS and CDR2 YFSETQ. The CDR3 covers 16 residues. J lost 6 bases, V lost 4 bases, and 14 bases had no gene match. The CDR3 here is CASSGGGSSGGAEAFF. The CDR3 DNA reads TGCGCCAGCAGCGGCGGTGGGTCCTCAGGGGGCGCTGAAGCTTTCTTT.

About this clonotype: A much larger clonotype is one base distant, so this may be a read error. CDR3 region: CATDLGEGSSEQYF. The CDR3 region has the DNA TGTGCCACCGACTTGGGGGAAGGTTCGTCTGAGCAGTACTTC. V gene TRBV10-3 combines with J gene TRBJ2-4; tentatively, D is TRBD1 or TRBD2 (5 bases each). The V and J ends lost 10 bases and 13 bases respectively, with 26 bases between them. The CDR3 is 14 residues long. The V gene's germline CDR1 is ENHRY and CDR2 SYGVKD.

This clonotype was observed at least ten times. The V and J genes are TRBV2 and TRBJ2-7; D is perhaps TRBD2 (5 bases). Germline values: CDR1 SNHLY, CDR2 FYNNEI. V was trimmed by 2 bases and J by 2 bases, leaving 10 bases between them. This CDR3 contains 14 residues. CDR3: CASSEFRGTYEQYF. In DNA form, the CDR3 reads TGTGCCAGCAGTGAATTTCGGGGAACCTACGAGCAGTACTTC.

Details on this clonotype: An end of the junction differs from the germline gene, which may be a read error. V usage is TRBV12-3 or TRBV12-4 and J usage is TRBJ2-7; D perhaps matches TRBD2 (5 bases). CDR3 length: 13 amino acids. The DNA of the CDR3 is TGTACCAGCAGCACAAACCGGGAAAACGAGCAGTACTTC. It specifies CTSSTNRENEQYF.

Note on this clonotype: This may come from a read error, since a much larger clone is one base off. The CDR3 is CVSSGKRGIGNEQFF. CDR3 sequence (DNA): TGCGTCAGCAGTGGGAAGCGGGGGATTGGAAATGAGCAGTTCTTC. The chain couples TRBV10-1 to TRBJ2-1; 8 bases line up with TRBD2. The CDR3 contains 15 residues. CDR1 and CDR2 from the germline V gene are WNHNN and SYGVQD (reference sequence).